This T cell receptor (beta chain) was recorded in a study of T cells in Graves' hyperthyroidism and ophthalmopathy. The CDR3 spans 13 residues. V lost 5 bases and J lost 4; bases outside the gene matches: 4. Germline-derived CDR1 and CDR2 are SGHRS and YFSETQ. At least ten counts were recorded for this clonotype. Antigen unknown. Study outcomes and limitations: Ophthalmopathy cases were set apart from stable hyperthyroidism by a 13 V-J model. It was a median approximately six months before onset that the model predicted ophthalmopathy.

Researchers took RNA transcripts and amplified the TCR beta CDR3 regions from them. The TCR CDR3 was amplified in a first-round RT-PCR using the HTBI primer set. TCRdb reanalysed the multiplex PCR reads using MiXCR and keeps one entry per CDR3 protein. The sample lists around 480,000 distinct CDR3 sequences, 13% to 15% occurring once. Fresh 10 ml peripheral blood yielded PBMCs. The TCR comes from a woman aged 18-29 years with Graves' hyperthyroidism. The sequencing input was blood. The genes are TRBV5-1 and TRBJ2-7; 9 bases are shared with TRBD1. Here the CDR3 reads CASRGTGRYEQYF. For the CDR3, the DNA is TGCGCCAGCAGGGGGACAGGGAGGTACGAGCAGTACTTC. Supplemented by reference TRBV5-1 and TRBJ2-7, the full variable domain reads KAGVTQTPRYLIKTRGQQVTLSCSPISGHRSVSWYQQTPGQGLQFLFEYFSETQRNKGNFPGRFSGRQFSNSRSEMNVSTLELGDSALYLCASRGTGRYEQYFGPGTRLTVT.